These 18 T cell receptor beta chains were all obtained from the same sample, sequenced in a study of CD8 T cells in ankylosing spondylitis. Each CDR3 protein gets one entry after TCRdb re-called the 5' RACE reads with MiXCR. Of more than 650,000 distinct CDR3 sequences listed, approximately 10% were seen once; the top ten hold under 0.6%. Study-wide points: Characteristic of ankylosing spondylitis blood, it appeared, was a TCR beta motif comprising several highly homologous variants.

The antigens of these receptors remain unknown. The sample taken for sequencing was blood, either unsorted or a sorted T cell fraction (not recorded which). Every receptor here comes from a male donor with ankylosing spondylitis.

This clonotype was seen a handful of times. This sequence joins TRBV25-1 and TRBJ1-1, with TRBD1 matching 8 bases. The CDR3 has 17 residues. The V gene end was trimmed by 6 bases and the J gene end by 2 bases; junction bases not matched to a gene: 14. Germline loops: CDR1 MGHDK, CDR2 SYGVNS. CDR3 amino acids: CASRGDRRDYINTEAFF. In nucleotides, the CDR3 is TGTGCCAGCAGAGGGGACAGGCGGGACTACATTAACACTGAAGCTTTCTTT.

The J gene is TRBJ2-1, the V gene TRBV6-1; unclear D gene. Trimming cost V 7 bases and J 2 bases, with 18 bases left between them. Germline V gives CDR1 MNHNS, CDR2 SASEGT. The CDR3 is 16 residues long. CDR3 in amino acids: CASTPWVGTTYNEQFF. CDR3 DNA sequence: TGTGCCAGCACCCCCTGGGTGGGTACAACCTACAATGAGCAGTTCTTC.

This clonotype came up many times. The rearrangement joins TRBV30 to TRBJ1-2; D unresolved. The CDR3 length is 14 residues. Trimming left V 7 bases short and J 0 bases short, with 15 bases between. CDR1 is GTSNPN, CDR2 SVGIG, per germline (reference sequence). The CDR3 DNA reads TGTGCCTCTCAACGTCGGAAAGCTAACTATGGCTACACCTTC. It encodes CASQRRKANYGYTF.

The chain is built from TRBV6-6 and TRBJ1-1; tentative D call: TRBD1 (5 bases). With 5 bases removed from V and 4 bases from J, the gap between germline ends came to 11 bases. The CDR3 loop spans 13 amino acids. Germline CDR1 reads MNHNY; CDR2 reads SVGAGI (reference sequence). The CDR3, as DNA: TGTGCCAGCAGTCGCGGGGCGAGCACTGAAGCTTTCTTT. Translation: CASSRGASTEAFF.

This chain links TRBV20-1 with TRBJ1-5; D ambiguous. Trimming took 2 bases from V and 6 from J, leaving 8 bases between them. CDR3 length: 12 residues. The V gene's germline CDR1 is DFQATT and CDR2 SNEGSKA (reference sequence). The CDR3 DNA reads as TGCAGTGCTAGAAGGCCGGGTCAGCCCCAGCATTTT. This codes for CSARRPGQPQHF.

This clonotype was counted between two and nine times. Here the CDR3 reads CSARDRGSRYEQYF. CDR3 nucleotide sequence: TGCAGTGCTAGAGATCGGGGGTCCCGCTACGAGCAGTACTTC. The chain joins TRBV20-1 to TRBJ2-7; a possible D gene is TRBD2 (6 bases). V was pared by 0 bases and J by 3 bases, with 12 bases between. In germline, CDR1 is DFQATT, CDR2 SNEGSKA (reference sequence). This CDR3 is built from 14 residues.

With regard to this clonotype: At one of its ends the junction is not consistent with the germline gene, which may arise from a read error. The chain couples TRBV4-3 to TRBJ1-2; D is possibly TRBD1 (5 bases). Germline V lookup: CDR1 LGHNA, CDR2 YSLEER. The CDR3 is 14 amino acids. CDR3 DNA: TGCGCCAGCAGCCTCAGAATCGGGGGTTATGACTACACCTTC. It translates to CASSLRIGGYDYTF.

This clonotype turned up a few times. This rearrangement joins TRBV20-1 to TRBJ1-2; 7 nucleotides agree with TRBD1. Trimming at V came to 3 bases and at J to 1 base, leaving 11 bases not matched to a gene. There are 16 residues in the CDR3. Germline CDR1 reads DFQATT; CDR2 reads SNEGSKA (reference sequence). The CDR3 loop is CSASPTGRGHNYGYTF. CDR3 nucleotides: TGCAGTGCTAGCCCCACGGGAAGGGGGCATAACTATGGCTACACCTTC.

This clonotype was seen only a few times. This rearrangement joins TRBV4-2 to TRBJ1-2; 8 bases are shared with TRBD1. V lost 2 bases, J lost 4 bases, and 12 bases stayed unmatched. In germline, CDR1 is LGHNA, CDR2 YNFKEQ. The CDR3 consists of 17 residues. CDR3 DNA sequence: TGTGCCAGCAGCCAAAAGGGTGGACAGGGAAGCGGCTATGGCTACACCTTC. Protein product: CASSQKGGQGSGYGYTF.

This clonotype was observed many times. The CDR3 DNA is TGCAGCGTCGTCAGGGGGGACACTGAAGCTTTCTTT. This translates into CSVVRGDTEAFF. V usage is TRBV29-1 and J usage is TRBJ1-1; 7 positions match TRBD1. Germline V gene sequence: CDR1 SQVTM, CDR2 ANQGSEA. The CDR3 is 12 residues long. The V segment lost 6 bases and the J segment 3 bases; nucleotides outside the gene matches: 4.

The sample holds many counts of this clonotype. The chain couples TRBV6-1 to TRBJ2-7; 9 bases agree with TRBD1. The CDR3 is 13 amino acids. J was trimmed by 5 bases and V by 6 bases; bases with no gene match: 5. Germline CDR1 reads MNHNS; CDR2 reads SASEGT. CDR3 region: CASRSTGGHEQYF. The CDR3 coding sequence is TGTGCCAGCAGGTCCACAGGGGGCCACGAGCAGTACTTC.

In its sample, this clonotype was seen many times. V usage is TRBV5-1 and J usage is TRBJ2-7; possible D gene TRBD2, 5 bases. The V end lost 1 base, the J end lost 2 bases, and 7 bases lay between the germline ends. From germline, CDR1 is SGHRS and CDR2 YFSETQ. This CDR3 region has 13 residues. This CDR3 is CASSLNGAYEQYF. The CDR3 nucleotides read TGCGCCAGCAGCTTGAACGGGGCCTACGAGCAGTACTTC.

Many counts were recorded for this clonotype. The rearrangement links TRBV6-1 to TRBJ1-1; D is ambiguous. Germline CDR1 and CDR2: MNHNS and SASEGT. The CDR3 loop spans 14 amino acids. Trimming stripped 6 bases from V and 1 base from J, with 12 bases between. CDR3 loop: CASSFQPGNTEAFF. As DNA, the CDR3 is TGTGCCAGCAGCTTTCAGCCGGGGAACACTGAAGCTTTCTTT.

The genes are TRBV6-2 or TRBV6-3 and TRBJ2-7, with 7 bases identical to TRBD2. Germline CDR1 is MNHEY and CDR2 is SVGEGT. The trim removed 7 bases at V and 2 bases at J, leaving 8 bases unmatched. The CDR3 covers 14 residues. CDR3 region: CASKLAGATYEQYF. The DNA of the CDR3 is TGTGCCAGCAAGTTAGCGGGCGCAACCTACGAGCAGTACTTC.

This clonotype was picked up a small number of times. V gene TRBV5-1 combines with J gene TRBJ2-2; D unclear. The CDR3 is 14 amino acids. V was pared by 0 bases and J by 7 bases, with 10 bases between. The germline V gene encodes CDR1 SGHRS and CDR2 YFSETQ. The CDR3 sequence is CASSLDGPVGELFF. The DNA of the CDR3 is TGCGCCAGCAGCTTGGACGGACCGGTCGGGGAGCTGTTTTTT.

The table lists this clonotype with many counts. The genes are TRBV12-3 or TRBV12-4 and TRBJ2-3; 8 bases line up with TRBD1. The CDR3 extends over 12 amino acids. Trimming took 5 bases from V and 9 from J; bases not matched to a gene: 4. The CDR3 region is CASSQAGGTQYF. CDR3 coding DNA: TGTGCCAGCAGTCAAGCAGGGGGCACGCAGTATTTT.

This clonotype was seen a handful of times. The chain links TRBV15 to TRBJ2-7, with D tentatively TRBD2 (5 bases). The CDR3 runs to 14 residues. The V and J ends lost 2 bases and 5 bases respectively, with 13 bases between them. The germline V gene has CDR1 LNHNV and CDR2 YYDKDF (reference sequence). In DNA form, the CDR3 reads TGTGCCACCAGCAGATTGGGGAGAGCCGACGAGCAGTACTTC. Encoded protein: CATSRLGRADEQYF.

This clonotype appeared a few times. V and J are TRBV20-1 and TRBJ2-7; 8 bases agree with TRBD1. Germline CDR1 and CDR2: DFQATT and SNEGSKA (reference sequence). Unmatched junction bases numbered 12, after V lost 2 bases and J lost 9 bases. The CDR3 is 14 amino acids. In DNA form, the CDR3 reads TGCAGTGCTAGACCCTCCGACAGGGGTAATGTGCAGTACTTC. Residues: CSARPSDRGNVQYF.